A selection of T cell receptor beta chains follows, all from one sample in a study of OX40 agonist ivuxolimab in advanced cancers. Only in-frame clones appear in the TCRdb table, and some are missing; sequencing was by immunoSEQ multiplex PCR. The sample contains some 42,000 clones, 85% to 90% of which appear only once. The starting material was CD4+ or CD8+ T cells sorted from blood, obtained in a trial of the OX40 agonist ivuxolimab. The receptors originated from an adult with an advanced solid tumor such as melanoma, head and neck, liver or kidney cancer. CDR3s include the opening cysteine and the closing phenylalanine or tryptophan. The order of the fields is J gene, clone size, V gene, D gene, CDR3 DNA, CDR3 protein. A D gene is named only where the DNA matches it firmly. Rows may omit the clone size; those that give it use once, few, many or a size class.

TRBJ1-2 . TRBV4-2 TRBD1 TGTGCCAGCAGCCAAGAAAGGGACAGCAACTATGGCTACACCTTC CASSQERDSNYGYTF
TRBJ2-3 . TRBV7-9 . TGTGCCAGCAGCTCTCAGGACCGGTGGGGGGATACGCAGTATTTT CASSSQDRWGDTQYF
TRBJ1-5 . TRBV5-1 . TGCGCCAGCAGCTTGGCGGGGCCGGGGGAGCCCCAGCATTTT CASSLAGPGEPQHF
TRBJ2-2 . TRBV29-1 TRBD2 TGCAGCGTAGGGACTATGAACACCGGGGAGCTGTTTTTT CSVGTMNTGELFF
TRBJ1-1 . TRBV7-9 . TGTGCCAGCAGCTTATCCACGAGAGGGCAGACGAACACTGAAGCTTTCTTT CASSLSTRGQTNTEAFF
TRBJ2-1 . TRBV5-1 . TGCGCCAGCAGAAGCTTTATCCCTAGCGTAAGCTCCTACAATGAGCAGTTCTTC CASRSFIPSVSSYNEQFF
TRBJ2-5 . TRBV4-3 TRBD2 TGCGCCAGCAGCCAAGAAGGCAGGACTAGTTCCTCACAAGAGACCCAGTACTTC CASSQEGRTSSSQETQYF
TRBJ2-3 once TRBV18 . TGTGCCAGCTCACCACCCGGACTCCTCCTCACAGATACGCAGTATTTT CASSPPGLLLTDTQYF
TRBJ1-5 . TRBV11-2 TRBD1 TGTGCCAGCAGCTTAGTCCGGGACAGCGTCAATCAGCCCCAGCATTTT CASSLVRDSVNQPQHF
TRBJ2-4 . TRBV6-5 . TGTGCCAGCAGCCAGGACCGCTCGAAGTTTCAGTACTTC CASSQDRSKFQYF
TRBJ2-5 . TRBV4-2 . TGTGCCAGCAGCCAAGACGTATCCGGGCTGGGCCCACGGGAGACCCAGTACTTC CASSQDVSGLGPRETQYF
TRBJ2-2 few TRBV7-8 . TGTGCCAGCAGCTTAGGGACTGGAACCGCCGGGGAGCTGTTTTTT CASSLGTGTAGELFF
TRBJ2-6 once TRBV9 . TGTGCCAGCAGCGTATATGGTACTGGGGCCAACGTCCTGACTTTC CASSVYGTGANVLTF
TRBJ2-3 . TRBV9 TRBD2 TGTGCCAGCAGCGCCAGCGGGGTACCAGATACGCAGTATTTT CASSASGVPDTQYF
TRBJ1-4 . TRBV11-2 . TGTGCCAGCAGCTTACTAGGGACTCCAGCAACTAATGAAAAACTGTTTTTT CASSLLGTPATNEKLFF
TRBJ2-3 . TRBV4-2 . TGTGCCAGCAGCCCCCCCGAGGGGGAATTCCCCACAGATACGCAGTATTTT CASSPPEGEFPTDTQYF
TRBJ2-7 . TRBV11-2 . TGTGCCAGCACCTCGGTGGCAGCAACCTTATCCTACGAGCAGTACTTC CASTSVAATLSYEQYF
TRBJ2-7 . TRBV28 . TGTGCCAGCAGATCTATCAGGGATACCTACGAGCAGTACTTC CASRSIRDTYEQYF
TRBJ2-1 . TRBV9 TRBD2 TGTGCCAGCAGCGAGGGGCCCCGGGGGGATGGCAATGAGCAGTTCTTC CASSEGPRGDGNEQFF
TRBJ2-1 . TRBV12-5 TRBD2 TGTGCTAGTGGTCTTACCTATAGCGGGGGGCAATACAATGAGCAGTTCTTC CASGLTYSGGQYNEQFF
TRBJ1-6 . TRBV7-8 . TGTGCCAGCAGCCCAACAGGACAGTATAATTCACCCCTCCACTTT CASSPTGQYNSPLHF
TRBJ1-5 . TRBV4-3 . TGCGCCAGCAGCCCAACGGGGGATAGCAATCAGCCCCAGCATTTT CASSPTGDSNQPQHF
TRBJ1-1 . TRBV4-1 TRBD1 TGCGCCAGCAGCTACGCGACAGGGAGCCCTGAAGCTTTCTTT CASSYATGSPEAFF
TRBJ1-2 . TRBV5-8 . TGTGCCAGCAGCGAAGGACGGTACTATGGCTACACCTTC CASSEGRYYGYTF
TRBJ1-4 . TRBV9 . TGTGCCAGCAGCGCCGGATCCGGGGCTAATGAAAAACTGTTTTTT CASSAGSGANEKLFF
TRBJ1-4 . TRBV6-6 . TGTGCCAGCAGTTACTCGTCCGGATATAATGAAAAACTGTTTTTT CASSYSSGYNEKLFF
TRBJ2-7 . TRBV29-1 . TGCAGCGTTGAAGCCTTGGGCCTAGCTATGGACTACGAGCAGTACTTC CSVEALGLAMDYEQYF
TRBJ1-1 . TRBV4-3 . TGCGCCAGCAGCCAAGATCAGGGTGGGGTCACTGAAGCTTTCTTT CASSQDQGGVTEAFF
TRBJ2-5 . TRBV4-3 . TGCGCCAGCAGCCCCGGAGGGGGGCTCCAAGAGACCCAGTACTTC CASSPGGGLQETQYF
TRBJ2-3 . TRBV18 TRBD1 TGTGCCAGCTCGATGACAGGGAACACAGATACGCAGTATTTT CASSMTGNTDTQYF
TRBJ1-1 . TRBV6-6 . TGTGCCAGCAGCTCCGGGACAATAGCTTTCTTT CASSSGTIAFF
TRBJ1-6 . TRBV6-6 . TGTGCCAGCAGACCTCCGGGGCGAACACCCCTCCACTTT CASRPPGRTPLHF
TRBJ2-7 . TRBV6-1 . TGTGCCAGCAGTGAATCGGAGGGGGCCGATTCCTACGAGCAGTACTTC CASSESEGADSYEQYF
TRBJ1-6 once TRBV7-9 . TGTGCCAGCAGCCAGGATCTACAGTTAGATAATTCACCCCTCCACTTT CASSQDLQLDNSPLHF
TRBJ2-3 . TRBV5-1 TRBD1 TGCGCCAGCAGCGGAACAGGGGGGACAGATACGCAGTATTTT CASSGTGGTDTQYF
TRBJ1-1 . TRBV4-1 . TGCGCCAGCAGCCCACCTCTAGGGAAGACTGAAGCTTTCTTT CASSPPLGKTEAFF
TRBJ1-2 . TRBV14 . TGTGCCAGCAGCCAAGATATTAATTCTAACTATGGCTACACCTTC CASSQDINSNYGYTF
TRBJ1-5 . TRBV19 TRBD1 TGTGCCAGTAGTCGGCAGGGGGGAAGCAATCAGCCCCAGCATTTT CASSRQGGSNQPQHF
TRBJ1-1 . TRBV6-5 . TGTGCCAGCAGTTACTCCGGCAGGGCTAACACTGAAGCTTTCTTT CASSYSGRANTEAFF
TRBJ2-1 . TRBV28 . TGTGCCAGCAGTTTACTGGGAGGTGAGCAGTTCTTC CASSLLGGEQFF